Listed here are 3 T cell receptor beta chains from one sample, sequenced in a study of blood T cell repertoires in COVID-19. Clones were read by immunoSEQ multiplex PCR, and TCRdb kept only the in-frame ones, dropping some. The sample carries hundreds of thousands of clones, about 89% recorded once. The sequencing sample was made of PBMCs or T cells enriched from blood (not recorded which). The source of these receptors is a middle-aged man who had recovered from COVID-19.

The genes are TRBV5-1 and TRBJ2-1; 11 bases map to TRBD2. Germline CDR1 SGHRS, CDR2 YFSETQ. The CDR3 consists of 14 residues. After removal of 1 base from V and 9 bases from J, the junction contained 3 bases not matched to a gene. The CDR3: CASSLTSGGLEQFF. CDR3 bases: TGCGCCAGCAGCTTGACTAGCGGGGGTCTTGAGCAGTTCTTC.

The genes are TRBV28 and TRBJ1-2; tentatively, D is TRBD1 (6 bases). V lost 6 bases and J 8 bases, leaving 16 bases between the germline ends. CDR3 length: 13 residues. The germline CDR1 and CDR2 sequences are MDHEN and SYDVKM. Written as DNA, the CDR3 is TGTGCCAGCAGCCCCCGGACAGCCCGGGGCTACACCTTC. It translates to CASSPRTARGYTF.

Remarks on this clone: At one end, the junction sequence differs from germline, possibly due to a read error. V usage is TRBV5-1 and J usage is TRBJ2-5; 9 positions agree with TRBD2. Germline loops: CDR1 SGHRS, CDR2 YFSETQ. The CDR3 spans 12 residues. CDR3 in DNA: TGCGCCAGCAGCTTGGGGACTAGCGTGGTCCACTTC. It is translated as CASSLGTSVVHF.